This T cell receptor (beta chain) was sequenced during a study of T cell responses to AZD1222 COVID-19 vaccine. CDR1 SQVTM and CDR2 ANQGSEA come from the germline V gene. CDR3 length equals 13 residues. The ends were cut back, 5 bases at V and 2 bases at J, with 12 bases in the middle. Method: immunoSEQ multiplex PCR; TCRdb's copy keeps in-frame clones and lacks some. This sample has around 110,000 clones; about 90% occur once, and the top ten carry 4% to 5.5%. This chain joins TRBV29-1 and TRBJ1-2; TRBD1 might be the D (6 bases). Sequences were derived from peripheral blood, sampled on day 0 of AZD1222 vaccination. The receptor's source is an adult in good health. The CDR3 DNA reads as TGCAGCGTTTCGAGACAGGTGAACTATGGCTACACCTTC. It encodes CSVSRQVNYGYTF.